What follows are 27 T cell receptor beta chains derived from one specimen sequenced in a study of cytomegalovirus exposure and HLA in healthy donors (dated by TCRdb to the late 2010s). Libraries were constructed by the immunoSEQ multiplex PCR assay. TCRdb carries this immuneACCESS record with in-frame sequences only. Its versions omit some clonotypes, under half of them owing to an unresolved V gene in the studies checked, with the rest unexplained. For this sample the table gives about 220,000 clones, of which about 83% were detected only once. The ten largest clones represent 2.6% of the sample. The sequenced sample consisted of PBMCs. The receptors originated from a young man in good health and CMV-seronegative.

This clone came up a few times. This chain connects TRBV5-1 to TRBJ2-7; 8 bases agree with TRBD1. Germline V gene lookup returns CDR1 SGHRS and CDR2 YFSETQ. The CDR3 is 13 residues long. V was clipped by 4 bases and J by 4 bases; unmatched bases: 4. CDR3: CASSQHRGYEQYF. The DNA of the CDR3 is TGCGCCAGCAGCCAGCACAGGGGGTACGAGCAGTACTTC.

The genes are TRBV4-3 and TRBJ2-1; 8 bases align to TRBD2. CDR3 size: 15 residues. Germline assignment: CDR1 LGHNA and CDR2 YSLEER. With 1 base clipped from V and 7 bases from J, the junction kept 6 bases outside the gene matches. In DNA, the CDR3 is TGCGCCAGCAGCCAAGTTCGCGGGAGGTTGAATGAGCAGTTCTTC. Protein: CASSQVRGRLNEQFF.

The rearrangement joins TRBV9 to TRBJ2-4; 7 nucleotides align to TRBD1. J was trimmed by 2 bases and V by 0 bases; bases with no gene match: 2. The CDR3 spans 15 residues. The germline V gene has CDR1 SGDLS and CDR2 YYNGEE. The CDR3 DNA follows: TGTGCCAGCAGCGTAGGCAGGGGGTCCAAAAACATTCAGTACTTC. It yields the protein CASSVGRGSKNIQYF.

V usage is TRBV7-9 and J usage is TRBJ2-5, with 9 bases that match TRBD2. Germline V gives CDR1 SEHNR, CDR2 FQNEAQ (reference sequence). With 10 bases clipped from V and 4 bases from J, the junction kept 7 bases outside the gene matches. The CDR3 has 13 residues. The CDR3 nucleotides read TGTGCCACCAAGGGACTAGCAGGAGAGACCCAGTACTTC. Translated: CATKGLAGETQYF.

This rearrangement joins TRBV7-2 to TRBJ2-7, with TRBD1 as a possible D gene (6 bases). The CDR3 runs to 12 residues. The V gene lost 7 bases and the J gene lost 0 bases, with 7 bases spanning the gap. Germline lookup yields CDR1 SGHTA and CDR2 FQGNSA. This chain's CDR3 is CASTQGSYEQYF. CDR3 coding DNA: TGTGCCAGCACACAGGGCTCCTACGAGCAGTACTTC.

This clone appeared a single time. Written as DNA, the CDR3 is TGTGCCAGCAGCCAAGATCCAGGTACTTGGGCAGATACGCAGTATTTT. Its translation: CASSQDPGTWADTQYF. The chain combines TRBV4-2 with TRBJ2-3; no firm D call. The CDR3 length is 16 residues. The germline CDR1 and CDR2 sequences are LGHNA and YNFKEQ. The germline V and J ends were trimmed by 0 bases and 4 bases, with 14 bases remaining between them.

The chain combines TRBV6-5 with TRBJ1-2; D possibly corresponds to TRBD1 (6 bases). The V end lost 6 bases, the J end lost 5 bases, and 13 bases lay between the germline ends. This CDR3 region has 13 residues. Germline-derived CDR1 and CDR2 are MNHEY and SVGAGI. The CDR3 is CASRREGEYGYTF. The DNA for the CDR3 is TGTGCCAGCAGGCGGGAGGGGGAGTATGGCTACACCTTC.

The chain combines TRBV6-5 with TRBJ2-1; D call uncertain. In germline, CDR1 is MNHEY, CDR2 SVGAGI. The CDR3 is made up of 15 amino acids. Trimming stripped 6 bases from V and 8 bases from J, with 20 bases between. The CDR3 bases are TGTGCCAGCAGCTCCCCCGGAGCCGCGGCCGATGAGCAGTTCTTC. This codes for CASSSPGAAADEQFF.

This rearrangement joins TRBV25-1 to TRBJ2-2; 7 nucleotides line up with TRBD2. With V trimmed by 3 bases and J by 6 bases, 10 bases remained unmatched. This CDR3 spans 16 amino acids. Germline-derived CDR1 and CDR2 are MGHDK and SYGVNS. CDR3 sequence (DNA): TGTGCCAGCAGTGACCCCAGCCGGGGGGACGCCGGGGAGCTGTTTTTT. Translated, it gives CASSDPSRGDAGELFF.

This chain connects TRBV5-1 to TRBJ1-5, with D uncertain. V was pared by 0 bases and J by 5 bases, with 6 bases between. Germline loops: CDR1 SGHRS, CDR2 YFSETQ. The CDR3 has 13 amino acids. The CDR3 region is CASSLGRDQPQHF. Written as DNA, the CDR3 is TGCGCCAGCAGCTTGGGACGGGATCAGCCCCAGCATTTT.

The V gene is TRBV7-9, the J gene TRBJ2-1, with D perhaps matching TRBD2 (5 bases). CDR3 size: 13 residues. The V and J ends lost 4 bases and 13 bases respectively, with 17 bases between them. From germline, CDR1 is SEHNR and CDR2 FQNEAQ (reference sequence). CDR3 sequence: CASSSEDSRIQFF. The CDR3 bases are TGTGCCAGCAGCTCCGAGGACTCCCGGATTCAGTTCTTC.

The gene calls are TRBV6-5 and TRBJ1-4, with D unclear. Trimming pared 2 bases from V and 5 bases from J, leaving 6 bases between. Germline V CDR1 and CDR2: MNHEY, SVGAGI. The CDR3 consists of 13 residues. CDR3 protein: CASSYDTNEKLFF. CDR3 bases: TGTGCCAGCAGTTACGACACAAATGAAAAACTGTTTTTT.

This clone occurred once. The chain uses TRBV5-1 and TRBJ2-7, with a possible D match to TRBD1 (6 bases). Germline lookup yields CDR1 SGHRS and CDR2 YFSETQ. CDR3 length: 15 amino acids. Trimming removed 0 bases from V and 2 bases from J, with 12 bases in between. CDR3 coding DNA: TGCGCCAGCAGCTTGGGAGTCAGGGGTCCCTACGAGCAGTACTTC. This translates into CASSLGVRGPYEQYF. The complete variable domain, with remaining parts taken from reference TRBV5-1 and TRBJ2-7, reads KAGVTQTPRYLIKTRGQQVTLSCSPISGHRSVSWYQQTPGQGLQFLFEYFSETQRNKGNFPGRFSGRQFSNSRSEMNVSTLELGDSALYLCASSLGVRGPYEQYFGPGTRLTVT.

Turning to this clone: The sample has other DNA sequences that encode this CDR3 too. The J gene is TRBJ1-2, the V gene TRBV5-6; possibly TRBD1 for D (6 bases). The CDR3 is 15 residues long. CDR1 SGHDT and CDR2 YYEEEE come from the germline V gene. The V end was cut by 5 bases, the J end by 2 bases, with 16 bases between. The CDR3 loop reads CASSPVGGRNYGYTF. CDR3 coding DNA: TGTGCCAGCAGTCCGGTCGGGGGGCGCAACTATGGCTACACCTTC. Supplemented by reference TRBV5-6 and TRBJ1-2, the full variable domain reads DAGVTQSPTHLIKTRGQQVTLRCSPKSGHDTVSWYQQALGQGPQFIFQYYEEEERQRGNFPDRFSGHQFPNYSSELNVNALLLGDSALYLCASSPVGGRNYGYTFGSGTRLTVV.

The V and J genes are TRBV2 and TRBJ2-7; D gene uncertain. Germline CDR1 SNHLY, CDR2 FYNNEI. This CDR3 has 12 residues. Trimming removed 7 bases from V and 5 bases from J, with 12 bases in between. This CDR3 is CASTSVLHEQYF. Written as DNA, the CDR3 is TGTGCCAGCACTTCTGTTCTTCACGAGCAGTACTTC.

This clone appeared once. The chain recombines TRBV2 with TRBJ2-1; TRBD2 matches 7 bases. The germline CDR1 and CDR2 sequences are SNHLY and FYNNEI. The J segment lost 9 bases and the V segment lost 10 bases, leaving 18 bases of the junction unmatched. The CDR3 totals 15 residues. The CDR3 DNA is TGTGCCACATCAATCATCGGGGGGAGTGATCCTGAGCAGTTCTTC. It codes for CATSIIGGSDPEQFF. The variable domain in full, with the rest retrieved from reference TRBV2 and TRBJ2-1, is EPEVTQTPSHQVTQMGQEVILRCVPISNHLYFYWYRQILGQKVEFLVSFYNNEISEKSEIFDDQFSVERPDGSNFTLKIRSTKLEDSAMYFCATSIIGGSDPEQFFGPGTRLTVL.

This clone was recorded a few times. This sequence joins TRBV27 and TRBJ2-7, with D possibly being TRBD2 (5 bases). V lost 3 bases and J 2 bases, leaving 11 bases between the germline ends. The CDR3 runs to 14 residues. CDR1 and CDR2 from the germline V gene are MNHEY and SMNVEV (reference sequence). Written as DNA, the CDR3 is TGTGCCAGCAGTTTGAGGGCCGCCGCCTACGAGCAGTACTTC. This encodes CASSLRAAAYEQYF.

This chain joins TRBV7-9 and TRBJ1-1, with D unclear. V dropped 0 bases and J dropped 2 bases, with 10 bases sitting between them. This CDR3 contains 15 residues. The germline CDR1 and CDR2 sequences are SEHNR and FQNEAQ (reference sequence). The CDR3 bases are TGTGCCAGCAGCTTAGCTCTCGGGTATAACACTGAAGCTTTCTTT. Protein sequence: CASSLALGYNTEAFF.

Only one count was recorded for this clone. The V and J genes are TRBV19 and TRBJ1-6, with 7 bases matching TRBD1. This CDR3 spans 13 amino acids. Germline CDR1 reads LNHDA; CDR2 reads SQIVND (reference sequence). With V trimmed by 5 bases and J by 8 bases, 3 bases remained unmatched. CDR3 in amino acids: CASSVTGDSPLHF. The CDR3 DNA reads TGTGCCAGTAGTGTAACAGGGGATTCACCCCTCCACTTT.

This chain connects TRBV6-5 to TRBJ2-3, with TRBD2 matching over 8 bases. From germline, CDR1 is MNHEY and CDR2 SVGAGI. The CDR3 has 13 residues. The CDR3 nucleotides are TGTGTCGTCACTAGCGGTACATCAGATACGCAGTATTTT. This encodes CVVTSGTSDTQYF.

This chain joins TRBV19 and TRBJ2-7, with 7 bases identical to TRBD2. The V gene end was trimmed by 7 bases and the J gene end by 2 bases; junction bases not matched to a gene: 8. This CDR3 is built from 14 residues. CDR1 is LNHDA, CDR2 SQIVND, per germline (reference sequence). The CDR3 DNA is TGTGCCAGTACCAAATCCGGGAGGCCCTACGAGCAGTACTTC. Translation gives CASTKSGRPYEQYF.

The CDR3 bases are TGTGCCAGCAGCTTGACAGGGAATGGCTACACCTTC. This sequence encodes CASSLTGNGYTF. The V gene is TRBV5-5, the J gene TRBJ1-2; D might be TRBD1 (6 bases). Germline loops: CDR1 SGHKS, CDR2 YYEKEE (reference sequence). Trimming left V 1 base short and J 6 bases short, with 7 bases between. The CDR3 runs to 12 residues.

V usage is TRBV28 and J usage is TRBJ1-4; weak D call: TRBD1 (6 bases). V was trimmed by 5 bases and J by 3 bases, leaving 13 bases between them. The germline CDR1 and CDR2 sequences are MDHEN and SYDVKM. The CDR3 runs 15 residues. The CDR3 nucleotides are TGTGCCAGCAGTCCACAGGGCTTGGCTAATGAAAAACTGTTTTTT. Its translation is CASSPQGLANEKLFF.

The CDR3 bases are TGCAGCGTGGGGAGTGGGGTATCGTACGAGCAGTACTTC. Its translation is CSVGSGVSYEQYF. The chain employs TRBV29-1 and TRBJ2-7, with a tentative D call TRBD2 (5 bases). The CDR3 contains 13 residues. V was trimmed by 6 bases and J by 4 bases, leaving 16 bases between them. Germline V CDR1 and CDR2: SQVTM, ANQGSEA.

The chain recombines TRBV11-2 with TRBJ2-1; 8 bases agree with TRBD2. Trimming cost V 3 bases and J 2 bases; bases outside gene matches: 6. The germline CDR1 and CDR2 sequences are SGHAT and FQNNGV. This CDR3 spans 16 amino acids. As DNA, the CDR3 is TGTGCCAGCAGCTTCTCCAGCGGGGGCGCCTACAATGAGCAGTTCTTC. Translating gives CASSFSSGGAYNEQFF.

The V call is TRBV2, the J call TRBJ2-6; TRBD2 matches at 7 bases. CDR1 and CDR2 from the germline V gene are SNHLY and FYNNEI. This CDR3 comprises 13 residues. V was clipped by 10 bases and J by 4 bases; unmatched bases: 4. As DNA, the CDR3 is TGTGCCACCGGGCGGGGGGGGGCCAACGTCCTGACTTTC. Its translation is CATGRGGANVLTF.

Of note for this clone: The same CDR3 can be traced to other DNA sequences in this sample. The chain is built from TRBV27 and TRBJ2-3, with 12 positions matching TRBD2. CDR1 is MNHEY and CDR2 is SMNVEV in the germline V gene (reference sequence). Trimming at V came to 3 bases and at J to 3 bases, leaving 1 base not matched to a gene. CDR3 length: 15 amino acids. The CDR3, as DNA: TGTGCCAGCAGTTTTGGGACTAGCGGGACAGATACGCAGTATTTT. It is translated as CASSFGTSGTDTQYF.